These 12 T cell receptor beta chains were all obtained from the same sample, sequenced in a study of blood T cell repertoires in COVID-19. Only in-frame clones appear in the TCRdb table, and some are missing; sequencing was by immunoSEQ multiplex PCR. The data show approximately 54,000 clones, roughly four fifths seen once. The sample consisted of peripheral blood. These TCRs come from a woman in her sixties with acute or convalescent COVID-19.

V is TRBV14 and J is TRBJ1-1; TRBD1 aligns across 9 bases. The CDR3 extends over 16 amino acids. Trimming removed 4 bases from V and 3 bases from J; junction bases left unmatched: 9. Per the germline V gene, CDR1 is SGHDN and CDR2 is FVKESK. The CDR3 protein is CASSLLATGGDTEAFF. The CDR3 DNA reads TGTGCCAGCAGCCTCCTCGCGACAGGGGGGGACACTGAAGCTTTCTTT.

This clone was detected only a few times. The V and J genes are TRBV5-4 and TRBJ1-5; D is unresolved. The CDR3 covers 15 residues. Per the germline V gene, CDR1 is SGHNT and CDR2 is YYREEE (reference sequence). Trimming took 4 bases from V and 2 from J, leaving 13 bases between them. The CDR3: CASSPELGGNQPQHF. The CDR3 region has the DNA TGTGCCAGCAGCCCGGAGTTGGGTGGCAATCAGCCCCAGCATTTT.

This clone was observed a single time. The chain employs TRBV7-6 and TRBJ2-7; D is perhaps TRBD1 (6 bases). The CDR3 runs to 15 residues. The germline V gene has CDR1 SGHVS and CDR2 FNYEAQ. The V gene lost 1 base and the J gene lost 0 bases, with 10 bases spanning the gap. Written as DNA, the CDR3 is TGTGCCAGCAGCTTAGGGACAGCCCACTCCTACGAGCAGTACTTC. Its protein product is CASSLGTAHSYEQYF. The complete variable domain, with remaining parts taken from reference TRBV7-6 and TRBJ2-7, reads GAGVSQSPRYKVTKRGQDVALRCDPISGHVSLYWYRQALGQGPEFLTYFNYEAQQDKSGLPNDRFSAERPEGSISTLTIQRTEQRDSAMYRCASSLGTAHSYEQYFGPGTRLTVT.

This clone was observed a handful of times. The rearrangement joins TRBV6-6 to TRBJ2-1, with D perhaps matching TRBD1 (5 bases). The germline V gene encodes CDR1 MNHNY and CDR2 SVGAGI (reference sequence). This CDR3 spans 12 amino acids. V lost 6 bases, J lost 10 bases, and 13 bases lay in between. CDR3 sequence reads: CASSPRDREQFF. CDR3 in DNA: TGTGCCAGCAGCCCCCGCGACAGAGAGCAGTTCTTC.

The chain has TRBV6-1 and TRBJ2-7; D is possibly TRBD1 (6 bases). The CDR3 is made up of 14 amino acids. The germline V and J ends were trimmed by 5 bases and 1 base, with 12 bases remaining between them. CDR1 and CDR2 from the germline V gene are MNHNS and SASEGT. The CDR3: CASSPRQDSYEQYF. The CDR3 DNA is TGTGCCAGCAGTCCTCGACAGGATTCCTACGAGCAGTACTTC.

The rearrangement joins TRBV11-2 to TRBJ1-1; possible D gene TRBD1, 5 bases. Germline CDR1 and CDR2: SGHAT and FQNNGV. Trimming stripped 0 bases from V and 8 bases from J, with 13 bases between. The CDR3 has 14 residues. CDR3 sequence: CASSLDRQNLEAFF. CDR3 DNA sequence: TGTGCCAGCAGCTTAGACAGACAGAATTTAGAAGCTTTCTTT. Together with reference TRBV11-2 and TRBJ1-1, the CDR3 gives the full variable domain: EAGVAQSPRYKIIEKRQSVAFWCNPISGHATLYWYQQILGQGPKLLIQFQNNGVVDDSQLPKDRFSAERLKGVDSTLKIQPAKLEDSAVYLCASSLDRQNLEAFFGQGTRLTVV.

The chain links TRBV19 to TRBJ1-5; no clear D. The CDR3 totals 14 residues. Germline assignment: CDR1 LNHDA and CDR2 SQIVND (reference sequence). Between the trimmed V and J ends, which lost 2 bases and 5 bases, there was a span of 10 bases. CDR3 nucleotides: TGTGCCAGTAGTATAAAACAGAGCTATCAGCCCCAGCATTTT. This codes for CASSIKQSYQPQHF.

V gene TRBV5-1 combines with J gene TRBJ2-3; 8 nucleotides agree with TRBD2. J lost 0 bases, V lost 4 bases, and 7 bases had no gene match. Germline CDR1 reads SGHRS; CDR2 reads YFSETQ. The CDR3 sequence is 16 residues long. In nucleotides, the CDR3 is TGCGCCAGCAGCAAAGGAGCGGGGGTTAGCACAGATACGCAGTATTTT. It specifies CASSKGAGVSTDTQYF.

V gene TRBV7-3 combines with J gene TRBJ2-5; 9 bases agree with TRBD2. V lost 5 bases and J lost 5; bases outside the gene matches: 6. Germline values: CDR1 SGHTA, CDR2 FQGTGA. The CDR3 loop spans 14 amino acids. In DNA, the CDR3 is TGTGCCAGCAGCATGGCGGGGGGGCGTGAGACCCAGTACTTC. Its translation is CASSMAGGRETQYF.

This chain joins TRBV5-1 and TRBJ2-7; D is possibly TRBD1 (6 bases). There are 13 residues in the CDR3. Germline values: CDR1 SGHRS, CDR2 YFSETQ. V was trimmed by 0 bases and J by 3 bases, leaving 7 bases between them. CDR3 sequence reads: CASSLEGHYEQYF. Written as DNA, the CDR3 is TGCGCCAGCAGCTTGGAGGGACACTACGAGCAGTACTTC.

The sample holds a few counts of this clone. The genes are TRBV5-6 and TRBJ2-7, with D possibly matching TRBD1 (6 bases). Trimming cost V 3 bases and J 4 bases, with 8 bases left between them. This CDR3 is 12 amino acids long. Germline V gene data show CDR1 as SGHDT and CDR2 as YYEEEE. The CDR3 sequence: CASSSQGYEQYF. Here the CDR3 DNA reads TGTGCCAGCAGCTCACAGGGTTACGAGCAGTACTTC.

The chain links TRBV7-9 to TRBJ2-3; weak D call: TRBD1 (6 bases). Trimming took 7 bases from V and 3 from J, leaving 11 bases between them. Germline V lookup: CDR1 SEHNR, CDR2 FQNEAQ (reference sequence). The CDR3 loop spans 13 amino acids. The CDR3 bases are TGTGCCAGCATCAGGGGCGCGACAGATACGCAGTATTTT. As protein: CASIRGATDTQYF. The whole variable domain, remainder taken from reference TRBV7-9 and TRBJ2-3, is DTGVSQNPRHKITKRGQNVTFRCDPISEHNRLYWYRQTLGQGPEFLTYFQNEAQLEKSRLLSDRFSAERPKGSFSTLEIQRTEQGDSAMYLCASIRGATDTQYFGPGTRLTVL.